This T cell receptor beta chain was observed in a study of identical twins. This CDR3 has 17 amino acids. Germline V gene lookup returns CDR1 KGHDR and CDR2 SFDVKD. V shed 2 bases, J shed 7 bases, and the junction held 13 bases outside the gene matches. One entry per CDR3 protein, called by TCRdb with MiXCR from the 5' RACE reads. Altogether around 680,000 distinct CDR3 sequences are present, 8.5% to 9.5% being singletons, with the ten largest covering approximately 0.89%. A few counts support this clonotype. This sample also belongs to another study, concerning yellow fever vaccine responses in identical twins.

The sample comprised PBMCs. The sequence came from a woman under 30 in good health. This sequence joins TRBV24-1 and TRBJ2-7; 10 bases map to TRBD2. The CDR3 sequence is CATSDSTSGAYGGEQYF. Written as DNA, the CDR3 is TGTGCCACCAGTGATTCTACTAGCGGGGCCTACGGGGGGGAGCAGTACTTC.